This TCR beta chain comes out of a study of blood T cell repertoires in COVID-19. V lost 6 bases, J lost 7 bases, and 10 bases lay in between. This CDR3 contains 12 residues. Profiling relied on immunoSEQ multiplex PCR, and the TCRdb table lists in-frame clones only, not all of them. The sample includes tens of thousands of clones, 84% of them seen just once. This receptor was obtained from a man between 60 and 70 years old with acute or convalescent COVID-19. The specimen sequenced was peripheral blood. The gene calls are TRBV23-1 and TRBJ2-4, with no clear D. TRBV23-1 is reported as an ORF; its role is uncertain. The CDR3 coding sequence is TGCGCCAGCAGACTTGAATTCAACATTCAGTACTTC. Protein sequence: CASRLEFNIQYF.